This T cell receptor (beta chain) is from a study of cytotoxic CD8 clonotypes in ibrutinib-treated CLL (dated by TCRdb to the early 2020s). Context from the whole study: The cohort included more than 14 treatment-naive and some twelve relapsed/refractory patients; 17 to 18 were IGHV unmutated. Every sample from remission and from progressive disease was obtained while the patients were still on ibrutinib. Response samples were obtained after a median of roughly 13 months of treatment, with a range of roughly 6 to 40 months. Responses were partial in approximately 24 patients and complete in 2; after median approximately 69 months follow-up, around 15 stayed in remission and 12 progressed. On average, each sample had hundreds of thousands of productive templates and almost 95,000 productive rearrangements. Longitudinal samples were available for about 30% of the 86 trial participants. Cryopreserved peripheral blood mononuclear cells were collected before treatment, at response, and at either disease progression or sustained remission. Broader findings and caveats from the paper: Baseline clonality was found to be higher than that of age-matched healthy donors and was strongly correlated with circulating CD8+ T-cell counts. Public clonotypes were found to be uncommon and were observed to contract or remain stable during treatment; the increase in clonality was shown to reflect expansion of private clonotypes at ibrutinib response. Sustained-remission and progressing patients did not have matched sampling times, and lymph node repertoires were not examined. An increase in clonality was observed at ibrutinib response, with clonality remaining stable during sustained remission and falling back toward baseline at progression.

The goal of deep resolution MiSeq sequencing was a depth between 1 in 1 million and 1 in 200,000 T cells, and coverage averaged 10x per clonotype. The immunoSEQ hsTCRB Kit was used to generate TCR beta libraries. Per the source publication's procedure: Data were analyzed with ImmunoSEQ Data Assistant and ImmunoSEQ Analyzer, with V, D and J genes assigned per IMGT definitions. Clonality was computed as one minus normalized Shannon entropy of productive rearrangement frequencies, ranging from 0 to 1. Only overrepresented clonotypes making up at least 0.05% of each patient's repertoire were included in the public clonotype analysis. Repertoires from some twelve age-matched healthy donors in immuneACCESS were used as clonality controls. Here the immuneACCESS table is served through TCRdb, limited to in-frame sequences with V and J called. Missing clones are a known gap in these copies; in checked studies unresolved V genes cover under half, and the rest lacks a known reason. V and J calls and clone size are given by that table; D and trimming were obtained from the DNA. This sample holds 150,000 or so clones; roughly three quarters were observed only once. The ten top clones hold roughly 13% of the sample.

The sample's time point label, in plain terms: about eleven months on ibrutinib. For TCR beta library preparation, roughly 2 micrograms of genomic DNA was extracted from cryopreserved PBMCs. Longitudinal blood samples from CLL patients receiving ibrutinib monotherapy were subjected to high-throughput TCR beta sequencing. The patients were enrolled in a single-center, open-label phase 2 trial of ibrutinib monotherapy. The CDR3 runs 15 amino acids, cysteine and phenylalanine included. This entry keeps only the CDR3 DNA: 45 bases, framed from base 1. According to the germline V gene, CDR1 reads SGHTA and CDR2 reads FQGNSA. V sheds 1 base and J sheds 4 bases, leaving 11 bases between their ends. On this clone itself: What antigen it recognizes has not been identified. Qualities for individual bases were not recorded, and no much larger clone is one base off.

The receptor was derived from a human donor with chronic lymphocytic leukemia. The chain uses TRBV7-2 and TRBJ2-1, and the D gene may be TRBD2, 6 bases matching. Source: PBMCs, taken after 12 months of ibrutinib treatment. This receptor has the CDR3 CASSLDWAGYNEQFF. The nucleotides are TGTGCCAGCAGCTTAGATTGGGCGGGATACAATGAGCAGTTCTTC.